This T cell receptor (beta chain) was sequenced during a study of blood T cell repertoires in COVID-19. Background on the study: Specimens from acute and convalescent COVID-19 originated in the United States, Italy and Spain. PBMCs, B-cell-depleted T cells, or T cells were the source of the cDNA or gDNA that made up the material.

Study processing details: Amplification from reference gene primers served as the basis for estimated nucleated cell counts. Profiling relied on immunoSEQ multiplex PCR, and the TCRdb table lists in-frame clones only, not all of them. V and J calls and clone size are given by that table; D and trimming were obtained from the DNA. The sample has 75,000 to 90,000 clones, 88% seen once. Per germline, CDR1 MGHRA and CDR2 YSYEKL. This CDR3 contains 16 residues. Trimming took off 1 base at V and 6 bases at J, with 15 bases between the two ends. This clone has more than one count but fewer than ten. The J gene is TRBJ1-4, the V gene TRBV4-1; a possible D gene is TRBD1 (6 bases). The sequencing sample was made of peripheral blood. This sequence was found in a man older than 75 with acute or convalescent COVID-19. The chain's CDR3 is CASSQGGGGMDEKLFF. The CDR3 region has the DNA TGCGCCAGCAGCCAAGGAGGTGGGGGCATGGATGAAAAACTGTTTTTT.